What follows are 18 T cell receptor beta chains derived from one specimen sequenced in a study of T cell responses to AZD1222 COVID-19 vaccine. The assay was immunoSEQ multiplex PCR, and TCRdb's table has in-frame clones only and misses some. This sample has about 190,000 clones, with 90% to 95% found just once. The sample consisted of peripheral blood, taken on day 0 of AZD1222 vaccination. Receptor source: an adult in good health.

This chain links TRBV4-1 with TRBJ2-2; no firm D call. V lost 0 bases and J 0 bases, leaving 14 bases between the germline ends. The CDR3 totals 18 residues. Germline V gene data show CDR1 as MGHRA and CDR2 as YSYEKL. The CDR3 protein is CASSQDPPWTTNTGELFF. Written as DNA, the CDR3 is TGCGCCAGCAGCCAAGATCCCCCTTGGACCACGAACACCGGGGAGCTGTTTTTT.

This clone was detected only once. This sequence joins TRBV24-1 and TRBJ1-3; 8 nucleotides align to TRBD1. The CDR3 has 17 residues. Germline values: CDR1 KGHDR, CDR2 SFDVKD. The V segment lost 5 bases and the J segment 4 bases; nucleotides outside the gene matches: 12. The CDR3 DNA reads as TGTGCCACCAGTGCGCGAATTCGACAGGGGAAAGGAAACACCATATATTTT. It yields the protein CATSARIRQGKGNTIYF.

This clone was observed a single time. V gene TRBV6-2 or TRBV6-3 combines with J gene TRBJ1-5, with D perhaps TRBD1 (5 bases). The germline CDR1 and CDR2 sequences are MNHEY and SVGEGT. The CDR3 length is 14 residues. V was cut by 2 bases and J by 0 bases, with 5 bases left in between. CDR3 protein: CASSYGGSNQPQHF. CDR3 DNA: TGTGCCAGCAGTTACGGGGGTAGCAATCAGCCCCAGCATTTT.

The chain employs TRBV10-2 and TRBJ2-5, with D possibly matching TRBD2 (6 bases). The CDR3 is 13 amino acids. CDR1 is WSHSY, CDR2 SAAADI, per germline. V lost 6 bases and J 5 bases, leaving 13 bases between the germline ends. In DNA, the CDR3 is TGCGCCAGCAGCGGGAGTAGTGTGGAGACCCAGTACTTC. Encoded protein: CASSGSSVETQYF.

The chain links TRBV30 to TRBJ1-5; D possibly corresponds to TRBD1 (5 bases). The V gene lost 2 bases and the J gene lost 5 bases, with 13 bases spanning the gap. CDR1 and CDR2 from the germline V gene are GTSNPN and SVGIG (reference sequence). The CDR3 loop spans 14 amino acids. DNA of the CDR3: TGTGCCTGGAGTTCACGCAGGGCAGATCAGCCCCAGCATTTT. Encoded protein: CAWSSRRADQPQHF.

This chain joins TRBV6-6 and TRBJ1-4, with a tentative D call TRBD1 (6 bases). The CDR3 extends over 17 amino acids. Germline loops: CDR1 MNHNY, CDR2 SVGAGI (reference sequence). V was pared by 5 bases and J by 0 bases, with 16 bases between. CDR3 in amino acids: CASSQRDPGATNEKLFF. CDR3 bases: TGTGCCAGCAGTCAACGAGATCCAGGGGCAACTAATGAAAAACTGTTTTTT.

This rearrangement joins TRBV3-1 (or the pseudogene TRBV3-2) to TRBJ2-6, with 7 nucleotides matching TRBD2. CDR1 and CDR2 (germline): LGHDT, YNNKEL (reference sequence). This CDR3 contains 17 residues. With V trimmed by 2 bases and J by 3 bases, 7 bases remained unmatched. Here the CDR3 DNA reads TGTGCCAGCAGCCAACCCTGGGGAGGGCTTGGGGCCAACGTCCTGACTTTC. Translating it yields CASSQPWGGLGANVLTF.

V usage is TRBV5-1 and J usage is TRBJ1-1; D not resolved. CDR3 length equals 13 residues. Germline V lookup: CDR1 SGHRS, CDR2 YFSETQ. Trimming left V 0 bases short and J 7 bases short, with 10 bases between. The chain's CDR3 is CASSLDLTGEAFF. The DNA of the CDR3 is TGCGCCAGCAGCTTGGATTTGACCGGTGAAGCTTTCTTT.

As DNA, the CDR3 is TGTGCCATCAGCCTACAGGAGTGGAACACTGAAGCTTTCTTT. The encoded protein is CAISLQEWNTEAFF. This chain uses TRBV10-3 with TRBJ1-1; the D gene is possibly TRBD1 (5 bases). Per germline, CDR1 ENHRY and CDR2 SYGVKD. This CDR3 contains 14 residues. Trimming took 6 bases from V and 1 from J, leaving 12 bases between them.

The genes are TRBV6-2 or TRBV6-3 and TRBJ2-4, with 7 bases aligning to TRBD1. Germline CDR1 MNHEY, CDR2 SVGEGT. V dropped 6 bases and J dropped 0; count of bases not matched to a gene: 8. This CDR3 is 16 amino acids long. The CDR3 nucleotides read TGTGCCAGCAGCGGGGAGACAGGGAGAGCCAAAAACATTCAGTACTTC. Protein sequence: CASSGETGRAKNIQYF.

In its sample, this clone was seen a few times. Here the CDR3 reads CASSITSTAFQETQYF. DNA for the CDR3: TGTGCCAGTAGTATAACTAGTACAGCCTTCCAAGAGACCCAGTACTTC. The V and J genes are TRBV19 and TRBJ2-5; D possibly corresponds to TRBD2 (5 bases). Germline CDR1 LNHDA, CDR2 SQIVND (reference sequence). Between the trimmed V and J ends, which lost 2 bases and 1 base, there was a span of 14 bases. The CDR3 spans 16 residues.

This clone was counted once. The rearrangement uses TRBV4-1 and TRBJ2-3; possibly TRBD1 for D (6 bases). Germline CDR1 reads MGHRA; CDR2 reads YSYEKL. The germline V and J ends were trimmed by 5 bases and 0 bases, with 15 bases remaining between them. CDR3 length: 16 residues. The CDR3 DNA reads TGCGCCAGCAGCGATTCAGCAGGGGCGAGCACAGATACGCAGTATTTT. Translation gives CASSDSAGASTDTQYF.

The chain recombines TRBV9 with TRBJ2-1; TRBD2 agrees at 11 bases. This CDR3 comprises 15 residues. J lost 9 bases, V lost 4 bases, and 9 bases had no gene match. Germline V lookup: CDR1 SGDLS, CDR2 YYNGEE. CDR3 sequence reads: CASSTRLAGIPEQFF. The DNA of the CDR3 is TGTGCCAGCAGCACCCGACTAGCGGGAATTCCTGAGCAGTTCTTC.

The gene calls are TRBV7-2 and TRBJ1-2, with D maybe TRBD1 (5 bases). Germline values: CDR1 SGHTA, CDR2 FQGNSA. The germline V and J ends were trimmed by 1 base and 7 bases, with 16 bases remaining between them. The CDR3 spans 15 residues. CDR3 loop: CASSLEARGNGGYTF. The CDR3 DNA sequence: TGTGCCAGCAGCTTAGAAGCCCGGGGCAACGGTGGCTACACCTTC.

The chain has TRBV24-1 and TRBJ2-5; no firm D call. The V gene lost 5 bases and the J gene lost 4 bases, with 4 bases spanning the gap. The CDR3 totals 11 residues. From germline, CDR1 is KGHDR and CDR2 SFDVKD. CDR3 nucleotide sequence: TGTGCCACCAGTGCCGGAGAGACCCAGTACTTC. It is translated as CATSAGETQYF.

This chain uses TRBV28 with TRBJ2-1; D not resolved. Germline CDR1 MDHEN, CDR2 SYDVKM. This CDR3 spans 15 amino acids. Trimming took off 5 bases at V and 6 bases at J, with 17 bases between the two ends. In DNA form, the CDR3 reads TGTGCCAGCAGTCGTCAGCGACGACTGGGCAATGAGCAGTTCTTC. This translates into CASSRQRRLGNEQFF.

This chain links TRBV11-1 with TRBJ2-2; D call uncertain. This CDR3 is 13 amino acids long. Trimming took off 5 bases at V and 7 bases at J, with 11 bases between the two ends. Germline V gives CDR1 SGHAT, CDR2 FQDESV (reference sequence). In DNA, the CDR3 is TGTGCCAGCAGCCCCCGATCTTTCGGGGAGCTGTTTTTT. Its protein product is CASSPRSFGELFF.

The gene calls are TRBV24-1 and TRBJ2-2; D call uncertain. The CDR3 runs to 14 residues. V shed 3 bases and J shed 6 bases, with 10 bases lying between them. Germline V gene lookup returns CDR1 KGHDR and CDR2 SFDVKD. CDR3 amino acids: CATSDILVAGELFF. CDR3 coding DNA: TGTGCCACCAGTGATATCTTGGTTGCCGGGGAGCTGTTTTTT.